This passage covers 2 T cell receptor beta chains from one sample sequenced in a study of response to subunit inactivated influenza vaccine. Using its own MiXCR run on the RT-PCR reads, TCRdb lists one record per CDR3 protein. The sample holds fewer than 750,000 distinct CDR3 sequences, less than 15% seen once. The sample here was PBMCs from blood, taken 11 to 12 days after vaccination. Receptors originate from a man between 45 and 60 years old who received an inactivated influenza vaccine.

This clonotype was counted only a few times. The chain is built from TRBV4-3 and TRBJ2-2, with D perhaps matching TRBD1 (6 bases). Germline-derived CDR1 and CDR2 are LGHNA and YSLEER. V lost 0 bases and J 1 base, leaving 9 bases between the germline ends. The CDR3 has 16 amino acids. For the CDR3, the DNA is TGCGCCAGCAGCCAAGAGGGACAACAGAACACCGGGGAGCTGTTTTTT. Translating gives CASSQEGQQNTGELFF.

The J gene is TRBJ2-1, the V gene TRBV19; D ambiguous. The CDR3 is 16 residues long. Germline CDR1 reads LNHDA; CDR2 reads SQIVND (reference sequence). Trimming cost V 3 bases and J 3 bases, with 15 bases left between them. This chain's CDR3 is CASSIGLSVRYNEQFF. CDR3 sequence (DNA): TGTGCCAGTAGTATTGGGCTGTCAGTACGCTACAATGAGCAGTTCTTC.